The T cell receptor beta chain under discussion was sequenced for a study of control samples from healthy donors and cancer patients. This clone appeared once. Germline V lookup: CDR1 SGHKS, CDR2 YYEKEE (reference sequence). The CDR3 totals 14 residues. V was cut by 2 bases and J by 0 bases, with 7 bases left in between. The table came from immunoSEQ multiplex PCR; TCRdb's copy has only in-frame clones and leaves some out. Here the sample spans about 140,000 clones, roughly 89% being singletons. This chain joins TRBV5-5 and TRBJ2-3; D unresolved. The sequenced sample was blood. This sequence was found in a man between 18 and 35 years old in good health. The CDR3: CASSFSLSTDTQYF. CDR3 nucleotides: TGTGCCAGCAGCTTCTCTCTTAGCACAGATACGCAGTATTTT.